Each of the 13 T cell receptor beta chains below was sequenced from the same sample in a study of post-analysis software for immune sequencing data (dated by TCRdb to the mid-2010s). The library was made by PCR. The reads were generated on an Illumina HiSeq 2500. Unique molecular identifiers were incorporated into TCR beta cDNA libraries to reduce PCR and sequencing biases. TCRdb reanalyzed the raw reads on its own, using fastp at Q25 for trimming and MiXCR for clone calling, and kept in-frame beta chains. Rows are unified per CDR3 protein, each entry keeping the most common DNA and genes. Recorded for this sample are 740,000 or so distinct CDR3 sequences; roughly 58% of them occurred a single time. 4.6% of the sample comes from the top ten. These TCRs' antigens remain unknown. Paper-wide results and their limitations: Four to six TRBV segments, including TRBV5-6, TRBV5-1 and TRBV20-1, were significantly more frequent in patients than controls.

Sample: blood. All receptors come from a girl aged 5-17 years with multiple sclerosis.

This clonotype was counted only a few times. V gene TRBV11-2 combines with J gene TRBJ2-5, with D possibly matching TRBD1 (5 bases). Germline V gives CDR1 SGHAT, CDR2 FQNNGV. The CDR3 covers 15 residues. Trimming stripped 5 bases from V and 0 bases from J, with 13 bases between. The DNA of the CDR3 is TGTGCCAGCAGCGGGGCAGGTTTCTACCAAGAGACCCAGTACTTC. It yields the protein CASSGAGFYQETQYF.

The CDR3 protein is CASSEGLAGGSTDTQYF. In DNA, the CDR3 is TGTGCCAGCAGCGAGGGACTAGCGGGGGGCTCAACAGATACGCAGTATTTT. This chain uses TRBV9 with TRBJ2-3; TRBD2 agrees at 15 bases. V dropped 3 bases and J dropped 3; count of bases not matched to a gene: 5. Per germline, CDR1 SGDLS and CDR2 YYNGEE. The CDR3 loop spans 17 amino acids.

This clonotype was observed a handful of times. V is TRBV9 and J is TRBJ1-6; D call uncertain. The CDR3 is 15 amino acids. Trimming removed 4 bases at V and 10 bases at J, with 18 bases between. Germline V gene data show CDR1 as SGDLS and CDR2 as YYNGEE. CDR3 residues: CASSPEVGLRSPLHF. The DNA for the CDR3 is TGTGCCAGCAGCCCAGAAGTAGGGTTGCGATCACCCCTCCACTTT.

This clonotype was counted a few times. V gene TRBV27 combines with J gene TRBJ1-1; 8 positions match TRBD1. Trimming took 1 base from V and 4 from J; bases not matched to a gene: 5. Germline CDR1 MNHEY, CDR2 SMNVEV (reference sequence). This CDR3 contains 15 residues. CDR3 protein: CASSLWGRGLTEAFF. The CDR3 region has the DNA TGTGCCAGCAGTTTATGGGGCAGGGGGCTCACTGAAGCTTTCTTT.

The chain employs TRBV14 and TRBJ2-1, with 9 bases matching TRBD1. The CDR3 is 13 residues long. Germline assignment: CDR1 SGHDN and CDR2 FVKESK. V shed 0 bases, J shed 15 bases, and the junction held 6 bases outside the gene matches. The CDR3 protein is CASSQDSGTGPFF. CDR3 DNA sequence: TGTGCCAGCAGCCAAGATAGTGGGACAGGGCCGTTCTTC. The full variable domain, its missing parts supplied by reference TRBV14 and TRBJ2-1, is EAGVTQFPSHSVIEKGQTVTLRCDPISGHDNLYWYRRVMGKEIKFLLHFVKESKQDESGMPNNRFLAERTGGTYSTLKVQPAELEDSGVYFCASSQDSGTGPFFGPGTRLTVL.

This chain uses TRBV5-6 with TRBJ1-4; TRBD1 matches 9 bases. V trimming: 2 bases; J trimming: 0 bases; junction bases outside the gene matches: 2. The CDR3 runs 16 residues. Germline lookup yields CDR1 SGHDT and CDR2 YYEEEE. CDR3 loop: CASSFGTGPTNEKLFF. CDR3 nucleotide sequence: TGTGCCAGCAGCTTCGGGACAGGGCCAACTAATGAAAAACTGTTTTTT.

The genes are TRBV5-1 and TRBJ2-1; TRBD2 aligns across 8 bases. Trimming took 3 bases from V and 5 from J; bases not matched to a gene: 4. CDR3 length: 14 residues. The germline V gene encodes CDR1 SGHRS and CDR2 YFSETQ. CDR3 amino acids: CASSSGTRNNEQFF. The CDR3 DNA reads TGCGCCAGCAGCTCCGGGACTAGAAACAATGAGCAGTTCTTC.

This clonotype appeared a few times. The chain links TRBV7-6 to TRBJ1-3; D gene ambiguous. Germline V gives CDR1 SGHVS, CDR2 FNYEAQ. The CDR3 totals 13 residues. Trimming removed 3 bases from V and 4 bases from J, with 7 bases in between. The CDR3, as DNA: TGTGCCAGCAGCTTGGACGGAGGAAACACCATATATTTT. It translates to CASSLDGGNTIYF. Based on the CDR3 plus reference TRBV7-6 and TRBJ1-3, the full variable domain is GAGVSQSPRYKVTKRGQDVALRCDPISGHVSLYWYRQALGQGPEFLTYFNYEAQQDKSGLPNDRFSAERPEGSISTLTIQRTEQRDSAMYRCASSLDGGNTIYFGEGSWLTVV.

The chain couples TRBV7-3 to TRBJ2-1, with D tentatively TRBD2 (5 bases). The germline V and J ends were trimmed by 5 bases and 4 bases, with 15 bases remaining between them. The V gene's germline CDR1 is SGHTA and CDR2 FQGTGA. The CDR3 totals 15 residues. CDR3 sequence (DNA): TGTGCCAGCAGCGTACCGGGAACTTTGTACAATGAGCAGTTCTTC. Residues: CASSVPGTLYNEQFF.

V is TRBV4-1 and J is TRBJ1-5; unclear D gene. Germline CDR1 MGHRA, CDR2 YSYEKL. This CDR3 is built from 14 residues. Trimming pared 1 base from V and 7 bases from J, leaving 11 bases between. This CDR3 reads CASSQGGPGQPQHF. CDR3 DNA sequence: TGCGCCAGCAGCCAAGGAGGTCCGGGCCAGCCCCAGCATTTT.

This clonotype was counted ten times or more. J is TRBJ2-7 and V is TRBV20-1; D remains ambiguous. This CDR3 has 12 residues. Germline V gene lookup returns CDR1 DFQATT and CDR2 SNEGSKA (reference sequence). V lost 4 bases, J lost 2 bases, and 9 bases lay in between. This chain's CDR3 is CSAKLDTYEQYF. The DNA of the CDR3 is TGCAGTGCTAAATTAGACACCTACGAGCAGTACTTC.

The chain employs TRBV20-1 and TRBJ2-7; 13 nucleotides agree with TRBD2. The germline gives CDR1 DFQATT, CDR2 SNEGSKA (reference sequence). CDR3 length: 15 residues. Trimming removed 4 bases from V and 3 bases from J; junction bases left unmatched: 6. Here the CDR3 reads CSAKGLAGSIYEQYF. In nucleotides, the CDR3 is TGCAGTGCTAAGGGACTAGCGGGATCCATCTACGAGCAGTACTTC.

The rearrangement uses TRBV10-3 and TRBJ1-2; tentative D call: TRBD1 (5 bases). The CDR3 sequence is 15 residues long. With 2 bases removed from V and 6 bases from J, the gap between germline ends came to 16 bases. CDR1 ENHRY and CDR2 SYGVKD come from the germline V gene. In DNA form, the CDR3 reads TGTGCCATCAGTGAGAGTTCGGGGGTTCGCGATGGCTACACCTTC. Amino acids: CAISESSGVRDGYTF.